This T cell receptor (beta chain) emerged from a study of STAT5B mutations in CD4+ large granular lymphocyte leukemia. Germline values: CDR1 KGHSH, CDR2 LQKENI. V dropped 5 bases and J dropped 2 bases, with 13 bases sitting between them. This CDR3 is built from 15 residues. Clones were read by immunoSEQ multiplex PCR, and TCRdb kept only the in-frame ones, dropping some. The sample holds approximately 33,000 clones, roughly 71% seen once. The sequenced material came from CD4+ T cells from blood buffy coats. This TCR was sampled from a human donor in good health. The chain uses TRBV18 and TRBJ1-5; TRBD1 might be the D (6 bases). CDR3 loop: CASSVTGLGNQPQHF. The CDR3 bases are TGTGCCAGCTCAGTAACAGGGCTGGGCAATCAGCCCCAGCATTTT.